Presented here are 5 T cell receptor beta chains from one specimen sequenced in a study of cytomegalovirus exposure and HLA in healthy donors (TCRdb year 2017). The method behind the library was the immunoSEQ multiplex PCR assay. For the multiplex PCR, a mixture combining 60 forward primers for TCR Vbeta segments and 13 reverse primers for TCR Jbeta segments was used. The table was pulled from immuneACCESS by TCRdb, which kept in-frame rearrangements only. Such tables lose some clones; where checked, under half of the loss comes from unresolved V genes, and the rest has no known cause. A total of approximately 210,000 clones appear in this sample, 75% to 85% of them only once. Roughly 1.6% of the sample goes to the ten largest clones. The sample comprised PBMCs. The source is a woman aged 45 to 65 in good health and CMV-seronegative.

This chain links TRBV7-3 with TRBJ2-7; perhaps TRBD1 as D (5 bases). The CDR3 covers 13 residues. V gave up 6 bases and J gave up 3 bases, with 12 bases separating them. Germline CDR1 SGHTA, CDR2 FQGTGA. CDR3 sequence reads: CASSRNQGYEQYF. The CDR3 nucleotides read TGTGCCAGCAGTCGAAACCAGGGCTACGAGCAGTACTTC.

The chain employs TRBV9 and TRBJ2-5; 11 positions agree with TRBD2. The CDR3 covers 16 residues. Per the germline V gene, CDR1 is SGDLS and CDR2 is YYNGEE. The junction had 7 bases not matched to a gene; V was cut back by 2 bases and J by 4 bases. The CDR3 DNA reads as TGTGCCAGCAGCGTCAGTAGCGGGAGGGTTTCAGAGACCCAGTACTTC. This sequence encodes CASSVSSGRVSETQYF.

The rearrangement links TRBV4-2 to TRBJ2-2; TRBD2 matches 9 bases. Germline V gene data show CDR1 as LGHNA and CDR2 as YNFKEQ. CDR3 size: 18 residues. J gave up 2 bases and V 1 base, and 8 bases lay outside the gene matches. For the CDR3, the DNA is TGTGCCAGCAGCCAAGGGGATAGCGGGGGAACCAACACCGGGGAGCTGTTTTTT. Translated: CASSQGDSGGTNTGELFF.

The chain employs TRBV4-3 and TRBJ2-5; 10 bases are shared with TRBD2. Unmatched junction bases numbered 14, after V lost 2 bases and J lost 5 bases. Per germline, CDR1 LGHNA and CDR2 YSLEER. The CDR3 loop spans 18 amino acids. The DNA for the CDR3 is TGCGCCAGCAGCCAACACCGGGAAGCGGGGGGGCCCAGGGAGACCCAGTACTTC. Protein sequence: CASSQHREAGGPRETQYF.

This chain connects TRBV7-2 to TRBJ2-5; maybe TRBD1 (8 bases). Looked up from germline, CDR1 is SGHTA and CDR2 is FQGNSA. The CDR3 totals 15 residues. V was pared by 5 bases and J by 4 bases, with 17 bases between. CDR3 DNA: TGTGCCAGCAGCGACAGGGGACTACCTCGAGAGACCCAGTACTTC. Translated, it gives CASSDRGLPRETQYF.